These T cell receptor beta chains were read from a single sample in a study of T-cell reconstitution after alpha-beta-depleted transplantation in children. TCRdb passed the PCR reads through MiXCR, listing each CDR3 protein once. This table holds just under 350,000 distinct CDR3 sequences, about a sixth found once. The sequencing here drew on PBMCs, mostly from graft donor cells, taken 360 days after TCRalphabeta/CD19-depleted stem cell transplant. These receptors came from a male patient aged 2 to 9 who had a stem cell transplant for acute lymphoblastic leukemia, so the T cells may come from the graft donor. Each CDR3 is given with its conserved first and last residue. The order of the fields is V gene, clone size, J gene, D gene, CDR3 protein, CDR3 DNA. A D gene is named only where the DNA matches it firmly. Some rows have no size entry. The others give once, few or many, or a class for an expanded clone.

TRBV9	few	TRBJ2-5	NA	CASSVEAGPWETQYF	TGTGCCAGCAGCGTAGAGGCAGGCCCTTGGGAGACCCAGTACTTC
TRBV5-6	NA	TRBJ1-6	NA	CASSLGQNYSLLHF	TGTGCCAGCAGCTTGGGGCAGAACTATTCACTCCTCCACTTT
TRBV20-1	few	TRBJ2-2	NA	CSARDQRHYTGELFF	TGCAGTGCTAGAGATCAGCGACACTACACCGGGGAGCTGTTTTTT
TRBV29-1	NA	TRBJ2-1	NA	CSVVRIPSNEQFF	TGCAGCGTTGTTCGGATCCCGAGCAATGAGCAGTTCTTC
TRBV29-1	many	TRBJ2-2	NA	CSVEVFYTGELFF	TGCAGCGTTGAGGTCTTCTACACCGGGGAGCTGTTTTTT
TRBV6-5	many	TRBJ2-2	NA	CASSSGRVNTGELFF	TGTGCCAGCAGTTCGGGCAGGGTGAACACCGGGGAGCTGTTTTTT
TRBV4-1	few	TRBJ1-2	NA	CASSQGMTTVNYGYTF	TGCGCCAGCAGCCAAGGAATGACGACAGTTAACTATGGCTACACCTTC
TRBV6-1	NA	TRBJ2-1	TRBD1	CASSLDRGRRNEQFF	TGTGCCAGCAGCCTTGACAGGGGGCGCCGAAATGAGCAGTTCTTC
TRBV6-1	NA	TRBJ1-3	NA	CASTWDFSGNTIYF	TGTGCCAGCACCTGGGATTTCTCTGGAAACACCATATATTTT
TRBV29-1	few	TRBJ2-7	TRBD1	CSVDQVKRTGAYEQYF	TGCAGCGTTGACCAGGTAAAGAGGACAGGGGCCTACGAGCAGTACTTC
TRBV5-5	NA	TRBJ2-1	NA	CASSLGPPPNEQFF	TGTGCCAGCAGCTTGGGCCCCCCGCCGAATGAGCAGTTCTTC
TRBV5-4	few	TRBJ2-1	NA	CASSLIVGRGGNEQFF	TGTGCCAGCAGCTTAATAGTGGGTAGAGGGGGCAATGAGCAGTTCTTC
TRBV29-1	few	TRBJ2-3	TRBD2	CSVEEGPLAIPSTDTQYF	TGCAGCGTTGAAGAGGGGCCACTAGCGATCCCTAGCACAGATACGCAGTATTTT
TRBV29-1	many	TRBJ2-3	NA	CSVVTGGGTDTQYF	TGCAGCGTTGTTACGGGGGGCGGCACAGATACGCAGTATTTT
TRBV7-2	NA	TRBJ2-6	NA	CASSLLQGGANVLTF	TGTGCCAGCAGCTTACTTCAGGGTGGGGCCAACGTCCTGACTTTC
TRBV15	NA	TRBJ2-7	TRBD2	CATSRPPGTSDSSF	TGTGCCACCAGCAGACCCCCCGGGACTAGCGATTCCTCGTTC
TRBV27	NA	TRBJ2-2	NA	CASSLRGDPGTGELFF	TGTGCCAGCAGTTTACGAGGGGACCCGGGCACCGGGGAGCTGTTTTTT
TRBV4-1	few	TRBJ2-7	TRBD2	CASSQGLAGGFSYEQYF	TGCGCCAGCAGCCAAGGACTAGCGGGAGGCTTCTCCTACGAGCAGTACTTC
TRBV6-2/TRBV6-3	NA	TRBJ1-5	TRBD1	CASSYSEDLTGTGPNQPQHF	TGTGCCAGCAGTTACTCGGAAGACCTTACCGGGACAGGTCCCAATCAGCCCCAGCATTTT
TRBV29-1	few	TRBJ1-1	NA	CSVAMNTEAFF	TGCAGCGTTGCGATGAACACTGAAGCTTTCTTT
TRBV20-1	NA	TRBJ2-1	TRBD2	CSARGASGSFHEQFF	TGCAGTGCTAGAGGGGCTAGCGGGAGTTTTCATGAGCAGTTCTTC
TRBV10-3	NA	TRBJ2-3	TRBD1	CAISESVQKDRATDTQYF	TGTGCCATCAGTGAGTCGGTCCAGAAGGACAGGGCCACAGATACGCAGTATTTT
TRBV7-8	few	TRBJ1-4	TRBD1	CASSLAHSTGGYEKLFF	TGTGCCAGCAGCTTAGCCCACTCGACAGGGGGCTATGAAAAACTGTTTTTT
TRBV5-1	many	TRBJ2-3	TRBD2	CASSLAPSGSGADTQYF	TGCGCCAGCAGCTTGGCCCCTAGCGGGAGTGGGGCAGATACGCAGTATTTT
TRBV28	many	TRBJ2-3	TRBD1	CASSTLDRGLRDTQYF	TGTGCCAGCAGTACTTTGGACAGGGGCCTCCGGGATACGCAGTATTTT
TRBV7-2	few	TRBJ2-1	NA	CASSLASSLNFYNEQFF	TGTGCCAGCAGCTTAGCCTCCTCCTTAAATTTCTACAATGAGCAGTTCTTC
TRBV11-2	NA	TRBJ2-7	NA	CASSLFEEVLGGEQYF	TGTGCCAGCAGCTTATTTGAGGAGGTCTTAGGTGGCGAGCAGTACTTC
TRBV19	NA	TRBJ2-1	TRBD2	CASSIARLALNEQFF	TGTGCCAGTAGTATAGCCCGACTAGCCCTCAATGAGCAGTTCTTC
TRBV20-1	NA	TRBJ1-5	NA	CSASTPGRGQPQHF	TGCAGTGCTTCTACTCCCGGTAGGGGACAGCCCCAGCATTTT
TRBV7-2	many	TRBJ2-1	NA	CASSLNLESYNEQFF	TGTGCCAGCAGCTTAAACCTCGAATCCTACAATGAGCAGTTCTTC
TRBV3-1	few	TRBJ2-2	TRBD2	CASSLSGTSGSLDSGELFF	TGTGCCAGCAGCCTCTCCGGGACTAGCGGGAGTTTGGATTCCGGGGAGCTGTTTTTT
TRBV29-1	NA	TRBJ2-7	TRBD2	CSVEDPAGASGYEQYF	TGCAGCGTTGAAGATCCGGCGGGAGCTTCAGGTTACGAGCAGTACTTC
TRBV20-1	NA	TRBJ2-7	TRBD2	CSARVAGGYEQYF	TGCAGTGCTAGGGTGGCGGGAGGCTACGAGCAGTACTTC
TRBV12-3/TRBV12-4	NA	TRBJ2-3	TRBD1	CASSLWDRATDTQYF	TGTGCCAGCAGTCTGTGGGACAGGGCCACAGATACGCAGTATTTT
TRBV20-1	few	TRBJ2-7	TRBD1	CSAKGDRRNEQYF	TGCAGTGCTAAGGGGGACAGGAGGAACGAGCAGTACTTC
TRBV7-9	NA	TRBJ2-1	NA	CASSLQMGSLGPEQFF	TGTGCCAGCAGCTTACAAATGGGATCTCTAGGGCCTGAGCAGTTCTTC
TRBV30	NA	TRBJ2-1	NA	CAWSVRGFVRAGGMVEQFF	TGTGCCTGGAGTGTAAGGGGTTTCGTCCGAGCGGGTGGAATGGTCGAGCAGTTCTTC
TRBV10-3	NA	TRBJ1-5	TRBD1	CAISDRESNQPQHF	TGTGCCATCAGCGACAGGGAAAGCAATCAGCCCCAGCATTTT
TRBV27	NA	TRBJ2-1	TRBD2	CATGRAGRFEQFF	TGTGCCACAGGAAGGGCCGGGAGGTTTGAGCAGTTCTTC
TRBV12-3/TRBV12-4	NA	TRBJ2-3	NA	CASSDRDGHTDTQYF	TGTGCCAGCAGTGACCGGGACGGCCACACAGATACGCAGTATTTT
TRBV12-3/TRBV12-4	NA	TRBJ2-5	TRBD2	CASSLAGGLETQYF	TGTGCCAGCAGTTTAGCCGGGGGGTTAGAGACCCAGTACTTC
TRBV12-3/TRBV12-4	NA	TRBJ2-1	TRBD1	CASSTGTGVEQFF	TGTGCCAGCAGTACCGGGACAGGGGTTGAGCAGTTCTTC
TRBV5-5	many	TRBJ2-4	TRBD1	CASNVQGMGNIQYF	TGTGCCAGCAACGTACAGGGGATGGGAAACATTCAGTACTTC
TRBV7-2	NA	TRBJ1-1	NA	CASSLVGSLNTEAFF	TGTGCCAGCAGCTTAGTGGGCAGCCTGAACACTGAAGCTTTCTTT
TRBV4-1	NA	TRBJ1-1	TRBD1	CATRGLGTEAFF	TGCGCCACCAGGGGGCTGGGGACTGAAGCTTTCTTT
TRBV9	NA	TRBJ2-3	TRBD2	CASSVNSGGTSGRKGTDTQYF	TGTGCCAGCAGCGTAAACAGTGGTGGGACTAGCGGGAGGAAGGGCACAGATACGCAGTATTTT
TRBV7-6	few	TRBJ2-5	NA	CASSLLGRHETQYF	TGTGCCAGCAGCTTACTCGGGCGTCATGAGACCCAGTACTTC